The rows below give T cell receptor beta chains drawn from one sample of a study of Ad26.COV2.S vaccination and SARS-CoV-2 variants. TCRdb's copy holds only in-frame clones and misses some; the assay was immunoSEQ multiplex PCR. The table lists some 300,000 clones, around four fifths of them singletons, with 2% to 2.5% in the top ten. Here the sequenced sample was peripheral blood, taken in a trial of Ad26.COV2.S vaccine versus placebo. The receptors come from a person between 18 and 60 years old who received the Ad26.COV2.S COVID-19 vaccine or a placebo. The CDR3 runs from the conserved cysteine through the conserved F or W. The D gene is left open where the match is weak. Clone size appears in some rows only: once, few, many, or a class for an expanded clone.

J gene	V gene	D gene	clone size	CDR3 DNA	CDR3 protein
TRBJ1-6	TRBV25-1	TRBD1	-	TGTGCCAGCAGACAGGGGGATTCACCCCTCCACTTT	CASRQGDSPLHF
TRBJ1-1	TRBV29-1	-	-	TGCAGCGTTGTTCGCGGGAATCGAAACACTGAAGCTTTCTTT	CSVVRGNRNTEAFF
TRBJ1-5	TRBV5-8	-	-	TGTGCCAGCAGTTTCTTGGGGCCCCAGCATTTT	CASSFLGPQHF
TRBJ2-2	TRBV5-1	TRBD1	-	TGCGCCAGCAGCGACGGACAGGGTAGCACCGGGGAGCTGTTTTTT	CASSDGQGSTGELFF
TRBJ2-1	TRBV7-2	-	few	TGTGCCAGCAGCCCCCCGGACAATGAGCAGTTCTTC	CASSPPDNEQFF
TRBJ1-2	TRBV7-3	TRBD1	-	TGTGCCAGCAGCTTAAGCGGGACAGGGGGCGAAGACGGCTACACCTTC	CASSLSGTGGEDGYTF
TRBJ1-5	TRBV10-3	-	-	TGTGCCATCAGTGAGAGGGGAACCTATCAGCCCCAGCATTTT	CAISERGTYQPQHF
TRBJ2-5	TRBV7-9	-	-	TGTGCCAGCAGCCCCCGACAGGGAGGGGACGAGACCCAGTACTTC	CASSPRQGGDETQYF
TRBJ1-4	TRBV19	-	-	TGTGCCAGTAGTATGGCCAGGGGTAGGGAAAAACTGTTTTTT	CASSMARGREKLFF
TRBJ1-5	TRBV19	TRBD1	-	TGTGCCAGTACCACACCTCAGGGGGCGGCTGGGCAGCCCCAGCATTTT	CASTTPQGAAGQPQHF
TRBJ1-2	TRBV27	-	-	TGTGCCAGCAGTTTGTATGGAGCCTCACATACCCCCTATGGCTACACCTTC	CASSLYGASHTPYGYTF
TRBJ2-1	TRBV5-1	-	-	TGCGCCAGCAGCTTGGTGGGGCCCCACAATGAGCAGTTCTTC	CASSLVGPHNEQFF
TRBJ2-7	TRBV7-2	-	-	TGTGCCAGCAGCTTAAGTCTAGCCTACGAGCAGTACTTC	CASSLSLAYEQYF
TRBJ2-5	TRBV28	TRBD1	-	TGTGCCAGCAGTTTAAGGGACAGGGCGGCGACCCAGTACTTC	CASSLRDRAATQYF
TRBJ2-3	TRBV5-1	-	-	TGCGCCAGCAGCTTGCCCCGGCAGGTTAGCACAGATACGCAGTATTTT	CASSLPRQVSTDTQYF
TRBJ1-1	TRBV28	-	-	TGTGCCAGCAGGCCGTTAACAAGCGGAGCTTTCTTT	CASRPLTSGAFF
TRBJ1-1	TRBV5-1	-	once	TGCGCCAGCAGCGGGCTGGACAGTTTGAACACTGAAGCTTTCTTT	CASSGLDSLNTEAFF
TRBJ1-5	TRBV19	-	-	TGTGCCAGTAGTCCTAGGACAGCGGGCGGGCCCCAGCATTTT	CASSPRTAGGPQHF
TRBJ1-1	TRBV6-5	-	-	TGTGCCGGCGGGGGAACAGGGACGATGCGTCGGGCAGCTTTCTTT	CAGGGTGTMRRAAFF
TRBJ1-2	TRBV7-9	-	-	TGTGCCAGCAGCTTAGGCAACTATGGCTACACCTTC	CASSLGNYGYTF
TRBJ1-2	TRBV28	-	-	TGTGCCAGCAGTTTAGGACTCGGTGGCTACACCTTC	CASSLGLGGYTF
TRBJ2-3	TRBV9	TRBD1	-	TGTGCCAGCAGCTACAGGGGGGCAGGGGCTGATACGCAGTATTTT	CASSYRGAGADTQYF
TRBJ2-1	TRBV27	-	once	TGTGCCAGCAGTTTTAGGATCAGCGTTAATGAGCAGTTCTTC	CASSFRISVNEQFF
TRBJ2-7	TRBV27	TRBD2	-	TGTGCCAGCAGATCGGGACTACCCACAAACCAGCAGTACTTC	CASRSGLPTNQQYF
TRBJ1-1	TRBV19	-	-	TGTGCCAGTAGTATTGGGGGATGGGACACTGAAGCTTTCTTT	CASSIGGWDTEAFF
TRBJ2-7	TRBV2	-	-	TGTGCCAGCAGCCGGCACGAACGAAACGAGCAGTACTTC	CASSRHERNEQYF
TRBJ1-2	TRBV18	TRBD1	-	TGTGCCAGCTCACCAAGGGGGACAGGGGGCGAGGACGGCTACACCTTC	CASSPRGTGGEDGYTF
TRBJ2-1	TRBV30	-	once	TGTGCCTGGAGTGTCGCGGCGAGCTCCTACAATGAGCAGTTCTTC	CAWSVAASSYNEQFF
TRBJ1-1	TRBV5-1	-	-	TGCGCCAGCAGCTCGAAACAGGGTATGAACACTGAAGCTTTCTTT	CASSSKQGMNTEAFF
TRBJ1-4	TRBV11-3	-	-	TGTGCCAGCAGCTTAGATCCCCTAGACCCCGATGAAAAACTGTTTTTT	CASSLDPLDPDEKLFF
TRBJ1-2	TRBV19	-	-	TGTGCCAGTAGTATTCGGGGAGTGGGCTATGGCTACACCTTC	CASSIRGVGYGYTF
TRBJ1-2	TRBV9	-	few	TGTGCCAGCAGCGTAGCTCCGGGGGGCCCGAGTGGCTACACCTTC	CASSVAPGGPSGYTF
TRBJ2-2	TRBV5-1	-	-	TGCGCCAGCAGCTTAAAGGGCATTATGGACACCGGGGAGCTGTTTTTT	CASSLKGIMDTGELFF
TRBJ1-2	TRBV18	TRBD1	-	TGTGCCAGCTCACCACCTGAGACAGGGACTAACTATGGCTACACCTTC	CASSPPETGTNYGYTF
TRBJ1-6	TRBV4-1	TRBD1	-	TGCGCCAGCAGCCGGACAGGGGGCAGAGAGGGTGCGAATTCACCCCTCCACTTT	CASSRTGGREGANSPLHF
TRBJ2-2	TRBV28	-	-	TGTGCCAGCAGATGGACCTCCAATACCGGGGAGCTGTTTTTT	CASRWTSNTGELFF
TRBJ1-1	TRBV5-1	-	few	TGCGCCAGCAGAGTTCTGGGAGACGAAGCTTTCTTT	CASRVLGDEAFF
TRBJ2-7	TRBV2	-	many	TGTGCCAGCAGTGATTGGACGGGAACCTACGAGCAGTACTTC	CASSDWTGTYEQYF
TRBJ2-7	TRBV6-6	-	-	TGTGCCAGCAGTTTCGAGTCCTACGAGCAGTACTTC	CASSFESYEQYF
TRBJ2-3	TRBV7-3	-	-	TGTGCCAGCAGCCCCAATGCGAGGGGGGTCACAGATACGCAGTATTTT	CASSPNARGVTDTQYF
TRBJ2-6	TRBV6-6	TRBD1	-	TGTGCCAGCAGGCGACAGGGGTCTGTTACTTCTGGGGCCAACGTCCTGACTTTC	CASRRQGSVTSGANVLTF
TRBJ1-1	TRBV7-6	TRBD1	-	TGTGCCAGCAGCTTAATATCACAGGGGGATTCTGAAGCTTTCTTT	CASSLISQGDSEAFF
TRBJ1-5	TRBV4-2	-	-	TGTGCCAGCAGCCATCCGACGGGCAATCAGCCCCAGCATTTT	CASSHPTGNQPQHF
TRBJ1-2	TRBV19	-	-	TGTGCCAGTAGCCAGGGGTTTTCGAGCTATGGCTACACCTTC	CASSQGFSSYGYTF
TRBJ1-2	TRBV18	-	many	TGTGCCAGCTCGAATACAGTTGCGGATGGCTACACCTTC	CASSNTVADGYTF
TRBJ2-2	TRBV4-2	TRBD2	-	TGTGCCAGCAGCCAAGATCCAGCGGGGGGTCGTACCGGGGAGCTGTTTTTT	CASSQDPAGGRTGELFF
TRBJ1-1	TRBV6-5	-	once	TGTGCCAGCAGGGGGGGGCACACTGAAGCTTTCTTT	CASRGGHTEAFF
TRBJ1-3	TRBV6-5	-	-	TGTGCCAGCAGTTTCGCGACGGACAACACTGGAAACACCATATATTTT	CASSFATDNTGNTIYF
TRBJ1-1	TRBV9	-	-	TGTGCCAGCAGCGGGAGGGAGACTGAAGCTTTCTTT	CASSGRETEAFF
TRBJ2-7	TRBV10-3	-	-	TGTGCCATCAGTCACCCATTTGGAGGGTCCTACGAGCAGTACTTC	CAISHPFGGSYEQYF
TRBJ1-1	TRBV27	TRBD1	once	TGTGCCAGCAGTTTATCCGGGACAGCGAACACTGAAGCTTTCTTT	CASSLSGTANTEAFF
TRBJ2-7	TRBV2	TRBD2	-	TGTGCCACCGCCCGGGGGGGGCCCTACGAGCAGTACTTC	CATARGGPYEQYF
TRBJ2-2	TRBV9	-	once	TGTGCCAGCAGCGTAGGACGGGGGGCGGACACCGGGGAGCTGTTTTTT	CASSVGRGADTGELFF